This T cell receptor (beta chain) derives from a study of T cell repertoires in cytomegalovirus infection. On the study more broadly: The study used recently identified HLA-C-restricted and well-studied HLA-B-restricted CMV epitopes. Whole-study results and caveats: Dominant in the ex vivo response were TCR beta clonotypes restricted by HLA-C and specific for CMV.

The CDR3 length is 15 residues. CDR1 and CDR2 from the germline V gene are SGHVS and FNYEAQ. V lost 5 bases to trimming and J lost 2 bases; unmatched junction nucleotides: 5. One entry per CDR3 protein, called by TCRdb with MiXCR from the reads. The table shows fewer than 900,000 distinct CDR3 sequences, with around 29% occurring only once. This clonotype has ten or more counts. Its specificity is unknown. The chain employs TRBV7-6 and TRBJ2-1; 8 bases agree with TRBD2. Sequenced here: cultured CD8+ T cells from PBMCs, sampled from culture after CMV antigen stimulation. The sequence was obtained from a human donor in good health (CMV status not recorded). Some clones in this sample may be carry-over from other donors' samples. In nucleotides, the CDR3 is TGTGCCAGCAGCGTCCGGGGGGGCCCCTACAATGAGCAGTTCTTC. Protein: CASSVRGGPYNEQFF.